These 24 T cell receptor beta chains were all obtained from the same sample, sequenced in a study of cytomegalovirus exposure and HLA in healthy donors. The primer mix had 60 Vbeta and 13 Jbeta primers. Profiling relied on immunoSEQ multiplex PCR, and the TCRdb table lists in-frame clones only, not all of them. The sample lists roughly 140,000 clones; roughly three quarters were seen once. The sequenced material came from PBMCs. The receptors derive from a human donor in good health.

This chain links TRBV5-1 with TRBJ2-3, with D unclear. The germline V and J ends were trimmed by 3 bases and 6 bases, with 8 bases remaining between them. Germline V gene sequence: CDR1 SGHRS, CDR2 YFSETQ. The CDR3 runs 12 residues. CDR3 nucleotides: TGCGCCAGCAGCTCCCTTCTGGATACGCAGTATTTT. It translates to CASSSLLDTQYF.

The chain carries TRBV6-1 and TRBJ2-7; 10 bases are shared with TRBD2. Germline V gene sequence: CDR1 MNHNS, CDR2 SASEGT. The ends lost 6 bases at V and 2 bases at J; junction bases unmatched: 4. This CDR3 has 14 amino acids. CDR3 bases: TGTGCCAGCAGCGGGAGCGGGAGGGCCTACGAGCAGTACTTC. Encoded protein: CASSGSGRAYEQYF.

The chain carries TRBV2 and TRBJ2-7; TRBD1 aligns across 10 bases. There are 14 residues in the CDR3. Trimming cost V 1 base and J 6 bases; bases outside gene matches: 3. The germline V gene has CDR1 SNHLY and CDR2 FYNNEI. CDR3 bases: TGTGCCAGCAGTGAAGGGACAGGGGGTCTCGAGCAGTACTTC. Its protein product is CASSEGTGGLEQYF.

This clone was recorded a few times. This sequence joins TRBV6-5 and TRBJ1-1, with D maybe TRBD1 (6 bases). This CDR3 contains 16 residues. Trimming removed 2 bases at V and 0 bases at J, with 13 bases between. The germline gives CDR1 MNHEY, CDR2 SVGAGI. CDR3 region: CASSYRRTGMNTEAFF. As DNA, the CDR3 is TGTGCCAGCAGTTACCGAAGAACAGGGATGAACACTGAAGCTTTCTTT.

The chain joins TRBV5-1 to TRBJ1-1; 7 positions agree with TRBD1. Germline assignment: CDR1 SGHRS and CDR2 YFSETQ. Trimming took 4 bases from V and 4 from J; bases not matched to a gene: 10. The CDR3 extends over 15 amino acids. The CDR3 loop is CASSRPDRKITEAFF. CDR3 in DNA: TGCGCCAGCAGCAGGCCGGACAGGAAGATCACTGAAGCTTTCTTT.

This chain uses TRBV28 with TRBJ2-1; D not resolved. Germline loops: CDR1 MDHEN, CDR2 SYDVKM. With 6 bases removed from V and 0 bases from J, the gap between germline ends came to 6 bases. CDR3 size: 13 residues. The CDR3 DNA reads as TGTGCCAGCAGACAGAGCTCCTACAATGAGCAGTTCTTC. It codes for CASRQSSYNEQFF.

The chain combines TRBV18 with TRBJ2-3; D is unclear. The CDR3 runs to 14 residues. Germline V gene lookup returns CDR1 KGHSH and CDR2 LQKENI. The V end was cut by 1 base, the J end by 2 bases, with 7 bases between. CDR3 region: CASSPRRNTDTQYF. The CDR3 DNA reads as TGTGCCAGCTCACCACGGCGGAACACAGATACGCAGTATTTT.

The J gene is TRBJ1-2, the V gene TRBV10-1, with D maybe TRBD1 (5 bases). Germline V gene sequence: CDR1 WNHNN, CDR2 SYGVQD (reference sequence). The length of the CDR3 is 11 residues. V lost 6 bases and J 6 bases, leaving 8 bases between the germline ends. CDR3 in amino acids: CASRRGHGYTF. DNA for the CDR3: TGCGCCAGCAGAAGGGGCCATGGCTACACCTTC.

The genes are TRBV28 and TRBJ2-1; D might be TRBD1 (7 bases). This CDR3 is built from 13 residues. The V gene lost 3 bases and the J gene lost 10 bases, with 13 bases spanning the gap. Per germline, CDR1 MDHEN and CDR2 SYDVKM. The CDR3 DNA follows: TGTGCCAGCAGTTTCGGAGGGGGCCGGGAGCAGTTCTTC. This codes for CASSFGGGREQFF. The full variable domain, with the rest looked up from reference TRBV28 and TRBJ2-1, is DVKVTQSSRYLVKRTGEKVFLECVQDMDHENMFWYRQDPGLGLRLIYFSYDVKMKEKGDIPEGYSVSREKKERFSLILESASTNQTSMYLCASSFGGGREQFFGPGTRLTVL.

The count of this clone is one. The chain has TRBV29-1 and TRBJ2-2, with unresolved D. The V and J ends lost 7 bases and 8 bases respectively, with 11 bases between them. The CDR3 has 11 residues. Germline CDR1 and CDR2: SQVTM and ANQGSEA. The CDR3 nucleotides read TGCAGCGGTGGGTGGGCAGGGGAGCTGTTTTTT. This translates into CSGGWAGELFF.

The rearrangement links TRBV19 to TRBJ1-5; no clear D gene. In germline, CDR1 is LNHDA, CDR2 SQIVND (reference sequence). V lost 5 bases to trimming and J lost 9 bases, with 20 bases between them. This CDR3 comprises 15 residues. The CDR3 loop reads CASSGQSRIIRPQHF. CDR3 in DNA: TGTGCCAGTAGTGGCCAGTCTAGGATTATCAGGCCCCAGCATTTT.

The table lists this clone with a count of one. This chain connects TRBV7-6 to TRBJ1-6; TRBD1 matches at 7 bases. The CDR3 spans 16 residues. Germline assignment: CDR1 SGHVS and CDR2 FNYEAQ. The ends lost 1 base at V and 5 bases at J; junction bases unmatched: 5. For the CDR3, the DNA is TGTGCCAGCAGCTTAGGGCCAGGGGGAAATAATTCACCCCTCCACTTT. Protein: CASSLGPGGNNSPLHF.

The chain employs TRBV9 and TRBJ2-5; TRBD2 matches 9 bases. Per germline, CDR1 SGDLS and CDR2 YYNGEE. V was clipped by 0 bases and J by 5 bases; unmatched bases: 5. CDR3 length: 15 amino acids. The CDR3 region is CASSVGQAGGETQYF. CDR3 coding DNA: TGTGCCAGCAGCGTAGGACAAGCGGGGGGCGAGACCCAGTACTTC.

The CDR3 loop reads CASSLRSPAEAGELFF. As DNA, the CDR3 is TGTGCCAGCAGCTTACGTTCCCCAGCGGAAGCCGGGGAGCTGTTTTTT. The chain employs TRBV7-7 and TRBJ2-2; TRBD2 is a possible D gene (5 bases). Germline V gene data show CDR1 as SSHAT and CDR2 as FNYEAQ (reference sequence). The V end lost 2 bases, the J end lost 6 bases, and 16 bases lay between the germline ends. This CDR3 contains 16 residues.

The chain joins TRBV11-3 to TRBJ2-3; D is unresolved. Germline V lookup: CDR1 SGHNT, CDR2 YENEEA. Trimming pared 3 bases from V and 2 bases from J, leaving 12 bases between. This CDR3 is built from 15 residues. The CDR3 DNA reads as TGTGCCAGCAGCTTGCACCGAAGCAACACAGATACGCAGTATTTT. Amino acids: CASSLHRSNTDTQYF.

The V call is TRBV5-1, the J call TRBJ2-3; D gene ambiguous. The CDR3 consists of 15 residues. Trimming pared 4 bases from V and 2 bases from J, leaving 14 bases between. CDR1 SGHRS and CDR2 YFSETQ come from the germline V gene. CDR3 sequence (DNA): TGCGCCAGCAGCCCCGGAGAGATATTCACAGATACGCAGTATTTT. Amino acid sequence: CASSPGEIFTDTQYF. Looking up the rest from reference TRBV5-1 and TRBJ2-3 gives the full variable domain: KAGVTQTPRYLIKTRGQQVTLSCSPISGHRSVSWYQQTPGQGLQFLFEYFSETQRNKGNFPGRFSGRQFSNSRSEMNVSTLELGDSALYLCASSPGEIFTDTQYFGPGTRLTVL.

V gene TRBV13 combines with J gene TRBJ2-1; 8 bases fit TRBD2. CDR1 and CDR2 from the germline V gene are PRHDT and FYEKMQ (reference sequence). Trimming at V came to 5 bases and at J to 0 bases, leaving 3 bases not matched to a gene. CDR3 length: 15 amino acids. As DNA, the CDR3 is TGTGCCAGCAGCCAACTAGCGGCCTCCTACAATGAGCAGTTCTTC. This codes for CASSQLAASYNEQFF.

The chain employs TRBV30 and TRBJ1-2; D remains unclear. The CDR3 has 13 amino acids. Germline CDR1 reads GTSNPN; CDR2 reads SVGIG (reference sequence). Trimming left V 0 bases short and J 0 bases short, with 5 bases between. The chain's CDR3 is CAWSVPANYGYTF. The CDR3, as DNA: TGTGCCTGGAGTGTTCCAGCTAACTATGGCTACACCTTC.

The J gene is TRBJ2-5, the V gene TRBV7-8; 8 bases agree with TRBD1. CDR3 size: 16 residues. Looked up from germline, CDR1 is SGHVS and CDR2 is FQNEAQ. V was clipped by 4 bases and J by 5 bases; unmatched bases: 12. The CDR3 DNA reads as TGTGCCAGCAGCTCCCCCACAGGGGGAGTAAGGGAGACCCAGTACTTC. It specifies CASSSPTGGVRETQYF.

The V and J genes are TRBV28 and TRBJ1-2, with D possibly matching TRBD1 (5 bases). Germline V lookup: CDR1 MDHEN, CDR2 SYDVKM. CDR3 length: 12 amino acids. V was trimmed by 6 bases and J by 9 bases, leaving 14 bases between them. CDR3 in amino acids: CASREPGFSYTF. In DNA, the CDR3 is TGTGCCAGCAGAGAACCAGGGTTCAGCTACACCTTC.

This chain joins TRBV4-3 and TRBJ2-7; TRBD1 aligns across 7 bases. Trimming removed 0 bases from V and 3 bases from J; junction bases left unmatched: 5. The CDR3 has 15 amino acids. Per germline, CDR1 LGHNA and CDR2 YSLEER. The CDR3 reads CASSQETGEFYEQYF. In nucleotides, the CDR3 is TGCGCCAGCAGCCAAGAAACAGGGGAGTTCTACGAGCAGTACTTC.

This chain links TRBV5-6 with TRBJ2-4; 7 bases line up with TRBD1. Trimming removed 3 bases from V and 7 bases from J; junction bases left unmatched: 13. Germline CDR1 is SGHDT and CDR2 is YYEEEE. The length of the CDR3 is 16 residues. The CDR3 sequence: CASSSHYRDRDNIQYF. As DNA, the CDR3 is TGTGCCAGCAGCTCCCATTACCGGGACAGAGACAACATTCAGTACTTC.

This chain connects TRBV2 to TRBJ2-2; TRBD1 might be the D (5 bases). V lost 6 bases to trimming and J lost 0 bases, with 8 bases between them. Germline values: CDR1 SNHLY, CDR2 FYNNEI. The CDR3 loop spans 14 amino acids. CDR3 sequence (DNA): TGTGCCAGCAGGGGGCAGGCGAACACCGGGGAGCTGTTTTTT. This gives the protein CASRGQANTGELFF. Full variable domain (remainder filled in from reference TRBV2 and TRBJ2-2): EPEVTQTPSHQVTQMGQEVILRCVPISNHLYFYWYRQILGQKVEFLVSFYNNEISEKSEIFDDQFSVERPDGSNFTLKIRSTKLEDSAMYFCASRGQANTGELFFGEGSRLTVL.

The V and J genes are TRBV6-4 and TRBJ1-2; weak D call: TRBD1 (5 bases). This CDR3 has 14 residues. In germline, CDR1 is MRHNA, CDR2 SNTAGT. Trimming removed 1 base at V and 8 bases at J, with 14 bases between. This chain's CDR3 is CASSDLLGRGGYTF. The CDR3 region has the DNA TGTGCCAGCAGTGACTTGTTGGGTAGGGGCGGCTACACCTTC.